The rows below give T cell receptor beta chains drawn from one sample of a study of early T cells in non-severe SARS-CoV-2 infection. TCRdb fed the 5' RACE reads into MiXCR, producing one record per CDR3 protein. The table records roughly 33,000 distinct CDR3 sequences, about 5.7% of them present only once. The specimen was whole blood. Every receptor here comes from an adult who was a healthcare worker with PCR-confirmed SARS-CoV-2 infection or an uninfected control (not recorded which). The CDR3 runs from the conserved cysteine through the conserved F or W. A D gene is named only where the DNA matches it firmly. Expanded clones get a size class; other rows say once, few or many, or leave the size out.

D: .; V: TRBV3-1; J: TRBJ1-6; size: many; DNA: TGTGCCAGCAGCCAATACGCGAGGCAGGATAATTCACCCCTCCACTTT; CDR3: CASSQYARQDNSPLHF
D: TRBD1; V: TRBV6-6; J: TRBJ1-2; size: few; DNA: TGTGCCAGCAGTGACAGACAGGGGGCGGATGGCTACACCTTC; CDR3: CASSDRQGADGYTF
D: TRBD2; V: TRBV5-4; J: TRBJ2-3; size: many; DNA: TGTGCCAGCAGCTTGTTAGAGGGAGGGTCGGATACGCAGTATTTT; CDR3: CASSLLEGGSDTQYF
D: .; V: TRBV11-2; J: TRBJ2-1; size: many; DNA: TGTGCCAGCAGCTTCTCCCCTAGCGAATACAATGAGCAGTTCTTC; CDR3: CASSFSPSEYNEQFF
D: .; V: TRBV18; J: TRBJ1-6; size: many; DNA: TGTGCCAGCTCACCGGTGGGGCAGTCAAATTCACCCCTCCACTTT; CDR3: CASSPVGQSNSPLHF
D: TRBD1; V: TRBV7-9; J: TRBJ1-2; size: many; DNA: TGTGCCAGCAGCGCTTTTCGACAGGGGGCCAGTGGCTACACCTTC; CDR3: CASSAFRQGASGYTF
D: TRBD2; V: TRBV5-1; J: TRBJ2-1; size: many; DNA: TGCGCCAGCAGCCCGGGACTAGCGGGGGGAGCCTACAATGAGCAGTTCTTC; CDR3: CASSPGLAGGAYNEQFF
D: TRBD2; V: TRBV6-6; J: TRBJ2-7; size: many; DNA: TGTGCCAGCAGTTCCGGGACTAGCGGGAGGGCTCACGAGCAGTACTTC; CDR3: CASSSGTSGRAHEQYF
D: .; V: TRBV6-1; J: TRBJ1-4; size: few; DNA: TGTGCCAGCAGTGTTGGGACGGCCGGTAATGAAAAACTGTTTTTT; CDR3: CASSVGTAGNEKLFF
D: .; V: TRBV2; J: TRBJ2-7; size: many; DNA: TGTGCCAGCACAGCTAGCGCCTCGAGCTCCTACGAGCAGTACTTC; CDR3: CASTASASSSYEQYF
D: .; V: TRBV6-1; J: TRBJ1-5; size: many; DNA: TGTGCCAGCAGTGAAGGGGTACAGTACCCGCGTAGCAATCAGCCCCAGCATTTT; CDR3: CASSEGVQYPRSNQPQHF
D: TRBD2; V: TRBV5-1; J: TRBJ2-1; size: many; DNA: TGCGCCAGCAGCTTGGTAGTAGCGGGGGAGCAGTTCTTC; CDR3: CASSLVVAGEQFF
D: .; V: TRBV27; J: TRBJ2-3; size: many; DNA: TGTGCCAGCAGTTTAGGCGTTACAGATACGCAGTATTTT; CDR3: CASSLGVTDTQYF
D: .; V: TRBV4-1; J: TRBJ1-6; size: many; DNA: TGCGCCAGCAGCCAACTACCCCCTGGGGCCGCGGGTCAGGATAATTCACCCCTCCACTTT; CDR3: CASSQLPPGAAGQDNSPLHF
D: .; V: TRBV6-2/TRBV6-3; J: TRBJ1-1; size: .; DNA: TGTGCCAGCTCTACCTCTCAGAACACTGAAGCTTTCTTT; CDR3: CASSTSQNTEAFF
D: TRBD2; V: TRBV4-3; J: TRBJ2-3; size: many; DNA: TGCGCCAGCAGCCAATCGGTAGCGGGTAGCACAGATACGCAGTATTTT; CDR3: CASSQSVAGSTDTQYF
D: TRBD2; V: TRBV10-3; J: TRBJ2-7; size: few; DNA: TGTGCCATCAGCTTTGGACTAGCGGCCTACGAGCAGTACTTC; CDR3: CAISFGLAAYEQYF
D: .; V: TRBV28; J: TRBJ1-5; size: many; DNA: TGTGCCAGCATAATAGGGGGACGTTCTCAGCCCCAGCATTTT; CDR3: CASIIGGRSQPQHF
D: .; V: TRBV28; J: TRBJ2-5; size: .; DNA: TGTGCCAGCAGTTTAGAGGCGGCTATCCAAGAGACCCAGTACTTC; CDR3: CASSLEAAIQETQYF
D: .; V: TRBV5-1; J: TRBJ2-2; size: many; DNA: TGCGCCAGCAGCTCTCCGGGACAGAACACCGGGGAGCTGTTTTTT; CDR3: CASSSPGQNTGELFF
D: TRBD2; V: TRBV4-1; J: TRBJ2-1; size: many; DNA: TGCGCCAGCAGCCAAGATAGGGGAGGGTACAATGAGCAGTTCTTC; CDR3: CASSQDRGGYNEQFF
D: .; V: TRBV7-9; J: TRBJ1-2; size: many; DNA: TGTGCCAGCAGCTCACAAGACTATGGCTACACCTTC; CDR3: CASSSQDYGYTF
D: .; V: TRBV3-1; J: TRBJ2-7; size: .; DNA: TGTGCCAGCAGCCAAGATCGGTTAGCGGGACAGGGATACGAGCAGTACTTC; CDR3: CASSQDRLAGQGYEQYF
D: .; V: TRBV6-1; J: TRBJ1-1; size: many; DNA: TGTGCCAGCGTGACACCGCCGGGGACTGAAGCTTTCTTT; CDR3: CASVTPPGTEAFF